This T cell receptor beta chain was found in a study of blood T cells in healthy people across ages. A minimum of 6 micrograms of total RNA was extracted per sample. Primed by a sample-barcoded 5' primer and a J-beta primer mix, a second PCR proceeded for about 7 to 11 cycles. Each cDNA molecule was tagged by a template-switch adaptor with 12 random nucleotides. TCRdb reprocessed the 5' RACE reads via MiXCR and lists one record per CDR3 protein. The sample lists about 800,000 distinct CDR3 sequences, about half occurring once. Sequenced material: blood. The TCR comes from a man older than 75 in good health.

As DNA, the CDR3 is TGCAGTGCTCCGACAGGGACGTATAGCAATCAGCCCCAGCATTTT. Encoded protein: CSAPTGTYSNQPQHF. The genes are TRBV20-1 and TRBJ1-5; 7 bases match TRBD1. CDR1 is DFQATT, CDR2 SNEGSKA, per germline (reference sequence). V lost 5 bases to trimming and J lost 0 bases; unmatched junction nucleotides: 7. CDR3 length equals 15 residues.